These 31 T cell receptor beta chains originate from one sample sequenced in a study of CD8 T cells in ankylosing spondylitis. TCRdb reprocessed the 5' RACE reads with MiXCR, giving one entry per CDR3 protein. This table holds approximately 300,000 distinct CDR3 sequences, 20% found once. Sequenced: blood, either unsorted or a sorted T cell fraction (not recorded which). The source of these receptors is a male donor with ankylosing spondylitis or in good health (not recorded which).

V usage is TRBV11-2 and J usage is TRBJ2-2; a possible D gene is TRBD2 (7 bases). This CDR3 is built from 18 residues. The germline V and J ends were trimmed by 6 bases and 1 base, with 21 bases remaining between them. Germline-derived CDR1 and CDR2 are SGHAT and FQNNGV. CDR3 bases: TGTGCCAGCAGAATAGGGGGGGGGCACCCGATGAACACCGGGGAGCTGTTTTTT. It yields the protein CASRIGGGHPMNTGELFF.

In its sample, this clonotype was seen a few times. The rearrangement uses TRBV12-3 or TRBV12-4 and TRBJ2-5; D is possibly TRBD1 or TRBD2 (5 bases each). The CDR3 covers 14 residues. Between the trimmed V and J ends, which lost 1 base and 1 base, there was a span of 7 bases. The CDR3 coding sequence is TGTGCCAGCAGTTTAGTGGGACCCCAAGAGACCCAGTACTTC. Protein product: CASSLVGPQETQYF.

This chain connects TRBV3-1 to TRBJ1-5, with D perhaps TRBD1 (5 bases). V was cut by 0 bases and J by 2 bases, with 8 bases left in between. The CDR3 is 15 residues long. Germline CDR1 is LGHDT and CDR2 is YNNKEL (reference sequence). As DNA, the CDR3 is TGTGCCAGCAGCCAAGATACCAGGGGCAATCAGCCCCAGCATTTT. This sequence encodes CASSQDTRGNQPQHF.

This clonotype was seen more than once but under ten times. CDR3 bases: TGCAGTGCTACCATAATGGGACCCGTCTCTTCACCCCTCCACTTT. This translates into CSATIMGPVSSPLHF. The chain uses TRBV20-1 and TRBJ1-6; TRBD1 might be the D (5 bases). The V end lost 4 bases, the J end lost 9 bases, and 19 bases lay between the germline ends. CDR1 and CDR2 from the germline V gene are DFQATT and SNEGSKA (reference sequence). This CDR3 has 15 amino acids.

V gene TRBV7-3 combines with J gene TRBJ2-3, with TRBD2 matching 8 bases. The V gene's germline CDR1 is SGHTA and CDR2 FQGTGA. The CDR3 extends over 16 amino acids. Trimming at V came to 4 bases and at J to 5 bases, leaving 11 bases not matched to a gene. The CDR3 DNA is TGTGCCAGCAGCTCCGGGACTAGACCCTCCAGAGATACGCAGTATTTT. The encoded protein is CASSSGTRPSRDTQYF.

On this clonotype itself: With a much larger clone just one base away, this may be a read error. The chain carries TRBV5-5 and TRBJ2-1; no clear D gene. This CDR3 is built from 12 residues. CDR1 and CDR2 (germline): SGHKS, YYEKEE (reference sequence). DNA of the CDR3: TGTACCAGCAGCTTCCCCGGCGATGAGCAGTTCTTC. It encodes CTSSFPGDEQFF.

This clonotype was counted only a few times. J is TRBJ2-1 and V is TRBV20-1, with 7 bases fitting TRBD2. The trim removed 4 bases at V and 4 bases at J, leaving 4 bases unmatched. The CDR3 sequence is 13 residues long. CDR1 and CDR2 from the germline V gene are DFQATT and SNEGSKA (reference sequence). Here the CDR3 reads CSAISGEYNEQFF. Here the CDR3 DNA reads TGCAGTGCTATCAGCGGGGAGTACAATGAGCAGTTCTTC.

The sample holds a few counts of this clonotype. V is TRBV5-1 and J is TRBJ1-2; D unclear. The CDR3 loop spans 14 amino acids. The germline V gene has CDR1 SGHRS and CDR2 YFSETQ. V gave up 0 bases and J gave up 4 bases, with 10 bases separating them. The CDR3 DNA follows: TGCGCCAGCAGCTTGGAGGCTTGGAGCTATGGCTACACCTTC. It specifies CASSLEAWSYGYTF.

This clonotype was recorded a few times. The chain is built from TRBV5-1 and TRBJ1-2; D possibly corresponds to TRBD1 (6 bases). Deletions cut 0 bases from V and 5 bases from J, with 17 bases between. Germline CDR1 and CDR2: SGHRS and YFSETQ. The CDR3 has 16 amino acids. This chain's CDR3 is CASSLVPTDRLYGYTF. The CDR3 DNA follows: TGCGCCAGCAGCTTGGTTCCCACAGACAGGCTATATGGCTACACCTTC.

There are many counts of this clonotype. The chain joins TRBV10-1 to TRBJ2-7; D is unclear. V was pared by 0 bases and J by 6 bases, with 9 bases between. The V gene's germline CDR1 is WNHNN and CDR2 SYGVQD (reference sequence). The CDR3 runs to 13 residues. In DNA form, the CDR3 reads TGCGCCAGCAGTGAGTCGTTCTACTCCGAGCAGTACGTC. This codes for CASSESFYSEQYV.

This chain uses TRBV10-3 with TRBJ2-1, with 15 bases aligning to TRBD2. Germline V lookup: CDR1 ENHRY, CDR2 SYGVKD. Trimming removed 6 bases from V and 0 bases from J; junction bases left unmatched: 6. This CDR3 has 18 amino acids. CDR3: CAISLGLAGGSSYNEQFF. CDR3 bases: TGTGCCATCAGCCTGGGACTAGCGGGGGGAAGCTCCTACAATGAGCAGTTCTTC.

The chain recombines TRBV2 with TRBJ1-5; a weak D match, TRBD1 (5 bases). Trimming stripped 3 bases from V and 2 bases from J, with 11 bases between. The CDR3 runs 15 residues. CDR1 SNHLY and CDR2 FYNNEI come from the germline V gene. CDR3 loop: CASSELGGRNQPQHF. The CDR3 region has the DNA TGTGCCAGCAGTGAGTTGGGGGGACGCAATCAGCCCCAGCATTTT.

Notes on this clonotype: A much larger clone differs by one base, so this may be a read error. The CDR3 DNA reads TGTGCCAGCGGCCTTGGATCCGGGATTCAGTACAATGAGCAGTTCTTC. Encoded protein: CASGLGSGIQYNEQFF. The rearrangement links TRBV4-2 to TRBJ2-1; tentatively, D is TRBD2 (5 bases). V lost 8 bases, J lost 4 bases, and 21 bases lay in between. Germline values: CDR1 LGHNA, CDR2 YNFKEQ. This CDR3 region has 16 residues.

The V call is TRBV5-5, the J call TRBJ2-2, with D tentatively TRBD1 (6 bases). CDR1 and CDR2 from the germline V gene are SGHKS and YYEKEE (reference sequence). This CDR3 is 15 amino acids long. V was trimmed by 4 bases and J by 4 bases, leaving 14 bases between them. This chain's CDR3 is CASSTTGVSTGELFF. The CDR3 DNA sequence: TGTGCCAGCAGCACGACAGGAGTATCCACCGGGGAGCTGTTTTTT.

The rearrangement links TRBV28 to TRBJ2-3, with D hard to call. In germline, CDR1 is MDHEN, CDR2 SYDVKM. The CDR3 runs to 13 residues. V lost 4 bases and J 5 bases, leaving 10 bases between the germline ends. The CDR3 spells CASSSHDGDTQYF. The CDR3, as DNA: TGTGCCAGCAGTTCACACGACGGAGATACGCAGTATTTT.

The chain couples TRBV5-1 to TRBJ1-1; 7 bases map to TRBD1. This CDR3 has 15 amino acids. V lost 4 bases to trimming and J lost 0 bases; unmatched junction nucleotides: 6. Per the germline V gene, CDR1 is SGHRS and CDR2 is YFSETQ. CDR3 DNA: TGCGCCAGCAGCCAATCGGGACAGTTGAACACTGAAGCTTTCTTT. Its protein product is CASSQSGQLNTEAFF.

The sample holds a few counts of this clonotype. This chain connects TRBV20-1 to TRBJ2-1, with 7 bases identical to TRBD2. Looked up from germline, CDR1 is DFQATT and CDR2 is SNEGSKA (reference sequence). V lost 8 bases to trimming and J lost 1 base; unmatched junction nucleotides: 11. CDR3 length: 15 residues. The CDR3: CSTQSPSGSYNEQFF. The CDR3 nucleotides are TGCAGTACCCAGTCCCCTAGCGGATCCTACAATGAGCAGTTCTTC.

The chain recombines TRBV6-5 with TRBJ2-5; D is ambiguous. V lost 2 bases and J lost 5, with 12 bases in between. Germline loops: CDR1 MNHEY, CDR2 SVGAGI. The CDR3 runs 14 residues. CDR3 nucleotides: TGTGCCAGCAGTTACGGGTTCGGCTCGGAGACCCAGTACTTC. Amino acid sequence: CASSYGFGSETQYF.

There are many counts of this clonotype. The chain links TRBV29-1 to TRBJ2-3; D is undetermined. Germline V gene lookup returns CDR1 SQVTM and CDR2 ANQGSEA. CDR3 length equals 12 residues. V gave up 4 bases and J gave up 1 base, with 6 bases separating them. As DNA, the CDR3 is TGCAGCGTTGGCGGTGGCACAGATACGCAGTATTTT. It encodes CSVGGGTDTQYF.

This clonotype was detected a few times. J is TRBJ2-3 and V is TRBV20-1, with 13 bases fitting TRBD2. CDR1 is DFQATT, CDR2 SNEGSKA, per germline (reference sequence). J was trimmed by 4 bases and V by 2 bases; bases with no gene match: 6. This CDR3 is 16 amino acids long. CDR3 coding DNA: TGCAGTGCTAGAAAGGGACTAGCGGGGCGGGCAGATACGCAGTATTTT. Translation gives CSARKGLAGRADTQYF.

In this sample, this clonotype turned up many times. V and J are TRBV29-1 and TRBJ2-3, with D possibly TRBD1 on 5 matching bases. V was trimmed by 4 bases and J by 2 bases, leaving 13 bases between them. Germline V CDR1 and CDR2: SQVTM, ANQGSEA. This CDR3 region has 14 residues. The DNA of the CDR3 is TGCAGCGTTGTAACCCGACAGTTCACAGATACGCAGTATTTT. Translating it yields CSVVTRQFTDTQYF.

This rearrangement joins TRBV24-1 to TRBJ2-7; D not resolved. The germline V gene encodes CDR1 KGHDR and CDR2 SFDVKD. The CDR3 sequence is 14 residues long. Trimming shortened V by 0 bases and J by 4 bases, and 9 bases separated the two germline ends. The CDR3: CATSDLGRLYEQYV. The CDR3 DNA is TGTGCCACCAGTGATTTGGGCAGGCTGTACGAGCAGTACGTC.

This clonotype was counted ten times or more. The chain employs TRBV7-8 and TRBJ2-4, with TRBD1 matching over 7 bases. Germline assignment: CDR1 SGHVS and CDR2 FQNEAQ. The CDR3 length is 14 residues. The J segment lost 7 bases and the V segment lost 2 bases, leaving 5 bases of the junction unmatched. CDR3 residues: CASSLTLQGNIQYF. In nucleotides, the CDR3 is TGTGCCAGCAGCTTAACGTTACAGGGGAACATTCAGTACTTC. The full variable domain, in which reference TRBV7-8 and TRBJ2-4 provide the parts outside the CDR3, is GAGVSQSPRYKVAKRGQDVALRCDPISGHVSLFWYQQALGQGPEFLTYFQNEAQLDKSGLPSDRFFAERPEGSVSTLKIQRTQQEDSAVYLCASSLTLQGNIQYFGAGTRLSVL.

This clonotype was observed a few times. The V and J genes are TRBV5-1 and TRBJ2-7, with D perhaps matching TRBD1 or TRBD2 (5 bases each). This CDR3 is 13 amino acids long. Trimming pared 1 base from V and 5 bases from J, leaving 10 bases between. CDR1 SGHRS and CDR2 YFSETQ come from the germline V gene. CDR3 sequence: CASSLSRDHEQYV. The CDR3 region has the DNA TGCGCCAGCAGCTTGTCGAGGGACCACGAGCAGTACGTC.

This chain connects TRBV29-1 to TRBJ2-3; D unresolved. The CDR3 is 13 amino acids. Germline-derived CDR1 and CDR2 are SQVTM and ANQGSEA. Trimming took off 1 base at V and 3 bases at J, with 8 bases between the two ends. The CDR3 loop reads CSVEVSQTDTQYF. CDR3 DNA sequence: TGCAGCGTTGAAGTCAGCCAAACAGATACGCAGTATTTT.

In its sample, this clonotype was seen many times. The chain carries TRBV5-1 and TRBJ1-1; no clear D gene. The CDR3 runs 14 residues. CDR1 and CDR2 from the germline V gene are SGHRS and YFSETQ. With 0 bases removed from V and 0 bases from J, the gap between germline ends came to 6 bases. The CDR3 loop reads CASSLAGMNTEAFF. The CDR3 DNA follows: TGCGCCAGCAGCTTGGCTGGAATGAACACTGAAGCTTTCTTT. Combining the CDR3 with reference TRBV5-1 and TRBJ1-1 gives the whole variable domain KAGVTQTPRYLIKTRGQQVTLSCSPISGHRSVSWYQQTPGQGLQFLFEYFSETQRNKGNFPGRFSGRQFSNSRSEMNVSTLELGDSALYLCASSLAGMNTEAFFGQGTRLTVV.

The genes are TRBV11-2 and TRBJ2-7; maybe TRBD1 (6 bases). The CDR3 sequence is 13 residues long. V lost 5 bases, J lost 3 bases, and 11 bases lay in between. The germline V gene encodes CDR1 SGHAT and CDR2 FQNNGV. The CDR3 coding sequence is TGTGCCAGCAGCCCAGGGGTGTTCTACGAGCAGTACGTC. Residues: CASSPGVFYEQYV.

This chain connects TRBV20-1 to TRBJ2-3; D unresolved. There are 13 residues in the CDR3. The V end was cut by 3 bases, the J end by 0 bases, with 7 bases between. CDR1 is DFQATT and CDR2 is SNEGSKA in the germline V gene (reference sequence). The CDR3 spells CSARGSSTDTQYF. CDR3 DNA: TGCAGTGCTAGGGGTTCCAGCACAGATACGCAGTATTTT.

The chain employs TRBV20-1 and TRBJ2-1, with 14 bases lining up with TRBD2. The CDR3 extends over 18 amino acids. The germline gives CDR1 DFQATT, CDR2 SNEGSKA (reference sequence). Unmatched junction bases numbered 7, after V lost 0 bases and J lost 3 bases. The CDR3 spells CSARDKGLAGASYNEQFF. The CDR3 DNA follows: TGCAGTGCTAGAGATAAGGGACTAGCGGGAGCGAGCTACAATGAGCAGTTCTTC.

J is TRBJ2-5 and V is TRBV5-1; TRBD1 agrees at 7 bases. The CDR3 is made up of 14 amino acids. J gave up 3 bases and V 3 bases, and 5 bases lay outside the gene matches. CDR1 is SGHRS, CDR2 YFSETQ, per germline. CDR3 in amino acids: CASSSSTGEETQYF. Written as DNA, the CDR3 is TGCGCCAGCAGCTCCTCCACAGGGGAAGAGACCCAGTACTTC.

There are a few counts of this clonotype. The genes are TRBV19 and TRBJ1-6, with D maybe TRBD1 (6 bases). CDR1 is LNHDA, CDR2 SQIVND, per germline (reference sequence). The germline V and J ends were trimmed by 7 bases and 4 bases, with 14 bases remaining between them. This CDR3 comprises 15 residues. CDR3 DNA sequence: TGTGCCAGTACCCCCTCCGGACAGTATAATTCACCCCTCCACTTT. This translates into CASTPSGQYNSPLHF.